The text below deals with one TCR beta chain. The antigen is not known. PCR involved 60 Vbeta and 13 Jbeta primers. Sequencing used immunoSEQ multiplex PCR; TCRdb keeps in-frame clones, though not all of them. The sample lists 200,000 or so clones; around four fifths were seen once. This entry is derived from a study of cytomegalovirus exposure and HLA in healthy donors. General observations from the study: Several V segments, TRBV6-2 and TRBV6-3 among them, could not be told apart and were dropped. The authors later found HLA-associated TCR beta chains more clonally expanded than equally common others.

Germline V gene data show CDR1 as SQVTM and CDR2 as ANQGSEA. The germline V and J ends were trimmed by 3 bases and 4 bases, with 4 bases remaining between them. The CDR3 covers 12 residues. The chain couples TRBV29-1 to TRBJ2-6; D is unclear. Sample: PBMCs. This receptor was taken from a woman between 45 and 65 years old in good health and CMV-seropositive. CDR3 nucleotide sequence: TGCAGCGTTGACTCCGGGGCCAACGTCCTGACTTTC. It encodes CSVDSGANVLTF.